Sequencing of this T cell receptor (beta chain) was carried out in a study of T-cell memory formation after mild COVID-19. This CDR3 spans 14 amino acids. With 3 bases removed from V and 2 bases from J, the gap between germline ends came to 13 bases. Germline assignment: CDR1 DFQATT and CDR2 SNEGSKA (reference sequence). TCRdb reprocessed the 5' RACE reads with MiXCR, giving one entry per CDR3 protein. The repertoire consists of around 250,000 distinct CDR3 sequences, with 16% occurring once and the leading ten covering approximately 20%. In the case of this clonotype: Its antigen is currently unknown.

General study findings and limits: For contracting clones, CD4+ ones sat mainly in CM and EM, CD8+ in EMRA. Contracting clones from day 15 to 85 showed balanced CD4/CD8; later expanders favored CD4+.

The rearrangement links TRBV20-1 to TRBJ1-2; TRBD1 is a possible D gene (5 bases). This sequence was found in a man aged 18-30 years who had mild COVID-19 (a few samples of this study predate the infection). Cell type and time point are not known. Sequencing used PBMCs or a T cell subset sorted from them (not recorded which). This CDR3 is CSARRDGVNYGYTF. In nucleotides, the CDR3 is TGCAGTGCTAGGCGGGACGGTGTCAACTATGGCTACACCTTC.